Presented here are 7 T cell receptor beta chains from one specimen sequenced in a study of tumor-infiltrating lymphocytes in primary liver carcinoma. From around 18-30 mg of unsorted bulk tissue, DNA and RNA were co-extracted together. Production of TCR beta cDNA used around 460 ng total RNA together with a constant-region primer. Each TCR beta library was derived from three nested multiplex PCR rounds that employed slightly modified ARM-PCR. The first two PCR rounds, approximately 10 cycles each, used TRBV1-TRBV30 forward primers and a C-beta reverse primer. TCRdb itself ran the multiplex PCR reads through MiXCR, one entry per CDR3 protein. The table includes 99,000 or so distinct CDR3 sequences, about three quarters detected once. Material: liver tumor tissue from sampling region 5. Described subset: tumor region T5, tumor centre. These receptor sequences come from a woman aged 55-70 years with primary liver carcinoma and hepatitis B virus infection.

This clonotype was counted many times. The J gene is TRBJ1-5, the V gene TRBV7-9, with D perhaps matching TRBD1 (6 bases). With 5 bases removed from V and 6 bases from J, the gap between germline ends came to 11 bases. Per the germline V gene, CDR1 is SEHNR and CDR2 is FQNEAQ (reference sequence). The CDR3 has 13 residues. The CDR3 DNA reads as TGTGCCAGCAGCCTACAGGGAGGTCAGCCCCAGCATTTT. This translates into CASSLQGGQPQHF.

This clonotype came up once. Sequence at one end of the junction differs from germline and may be a read error. The genes are TRBV12-3 or TRBV12-4 and TRBJ2-5; 13 nucleotides align to TRBD2. CDR3 length: 17 amino acids. In nucleotides, the CDR3 is TGTGTCAGCAGAATACTAGCGGGAGGGCCAAGAGTAGAGGACCAGTACTTC. It encodes CVSRILAGGPRVEDQYF.

With respect to this clonotype: Its ends do not fully match the called genes, so a read error is possible. J is TRBJ2-2 and V is TRBV11-2; D might be TRBD2 (5 bases). The germline V gene has CDR1 SGHAT and CDR2 FQNNGV. This CDR3 is built from 14 residues. The CDR3 is CASSLVKAAGELLF. The CDR3 nucleotides are TGTGCCAGCAGCTTAGTGAAGGCCGCCGGGGAACTGCTTTTT. The whole variable domain, remainder taken from reference TRBV11-2 and TRBJ2-2, is EAGVAQSPRYKIIEKRQSVAFWCNPISGHATLYWYQQILGQGPKLLIQFQNNGVVDDSQLPKDRFSAERLKGVDSTLKIQPAKLEDSAVYLCASSLVKAAGELLFGEGSRLTVL.

J is TRBJ2-5 and V is TRBV5-1; 7 bases line up with TRBD1. The CDR3 has 14 amino acids. Trimming cost V 4 bases and J 5 bases; bases outside gene matches: 8. The V gene's germline CDR1 is SGHRS and CDR2 YFSETQ. In DNA form, the CDR3 reads TGCGCCAGCAGCCAAATTGAACAGGGGGAGACCCAGTACTTC. Translated: CASSQIEQGETQYF. The variable domain in full, with the rest retrieved from reference TRBV5-1 and TRBJ2-5, is KAGVTQTPRYLIKTRGQQVTLSCSPISGHRSVSWYQQTPGQGLQFLFEYFSETQRNKGNFPGRFSGRQFSNSRSEMNVSTLELGDSALYLCASSQIEQGETQYFGPGTRLLVL.

A remark on this clonotype: Here the CDR3 omits its conserved ending phenylalanine or tryptophan, so a read error is the likely source. V and J are TRBV29-1 and TRBJ2-7, with D possibly matching TRBD2 (6 bases). The length of the CDR3 is 15 residues. From germline, CDR1 is SQVTM and CDR2 ANQGSEA. The V gene lost 6 bases and the J gene lost 10 bases, with 28 bases spanning the gap. CDR3 DNA sequence: TGCAGCGTCGCTTTCAACCTCGGGCCGCGGGGCGAACAGTACCTC. Protein: CSVAFNLGPRGEQYL.

The V and J genes are TRBV11-2 and TRBJ2-3, with D perhaps TRBD2 (5 bases). The V end was cut by 1 base, the J end by 7 bases, with 21 bases between. This CDR3 comprises 17 residues. CDR1 SGHAT and CDR2 FQNNGV come from the germline V gene. The CDR3: CASSLAMGRRSANTQYF. The CDR3, as DNA: TGTGCCAGCAGCTTAGCAATGGGGAGAAGGAGCGCGAATACGCAGTATTTT.

Concerning this clonotype: Given a much more abundant clone one base away, this may be a read error. The CDR3 end shows no conserved phenylalanine or tryptophan, and so a read error is likely. The V call is TRBV13, the J call TRBJ2-7; no firm D call. The ends were cut back, 5 bases at V and 2 bases at J, with 10 bases in the middle. Germline V gene sequence: CDR1 PRHDT, CDR2 FYEKMQ (reference sequence). CDR3 length: 13 residues. The CDR3 coding sequence is TGTGCCAGCAGCCCATCGATGGCCTACGAGCAGTACTTA. Its translation: CASSPSMAYEQYL.